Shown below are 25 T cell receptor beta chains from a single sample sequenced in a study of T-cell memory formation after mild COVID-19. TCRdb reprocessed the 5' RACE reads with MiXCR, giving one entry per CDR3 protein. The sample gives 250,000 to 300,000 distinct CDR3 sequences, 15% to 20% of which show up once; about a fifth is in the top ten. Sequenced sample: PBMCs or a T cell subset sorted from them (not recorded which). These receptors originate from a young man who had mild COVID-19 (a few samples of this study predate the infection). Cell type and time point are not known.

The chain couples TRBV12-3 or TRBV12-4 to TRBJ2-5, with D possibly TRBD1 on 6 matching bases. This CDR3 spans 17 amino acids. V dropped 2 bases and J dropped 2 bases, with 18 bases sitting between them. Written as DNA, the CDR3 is TGTGCCAGCAGTTTAAGTACAGGGAGAGGGGCTCAAGAGACCCAGTACTTC. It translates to CASSLSTGRGAQETQYF.

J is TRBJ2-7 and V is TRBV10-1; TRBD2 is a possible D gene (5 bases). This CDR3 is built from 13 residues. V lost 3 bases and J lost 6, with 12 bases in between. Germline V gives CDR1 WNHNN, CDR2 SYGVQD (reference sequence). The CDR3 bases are TGCGCCAGCAGTGACTCTAGGACTCGCGAGCAGTACTTC. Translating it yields CASSDSRTREQYF.

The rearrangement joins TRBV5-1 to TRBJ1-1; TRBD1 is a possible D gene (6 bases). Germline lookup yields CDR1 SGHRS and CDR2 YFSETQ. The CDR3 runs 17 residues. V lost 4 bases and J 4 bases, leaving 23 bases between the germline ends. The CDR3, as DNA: TGCGCCAGCAGCCATCCGTCGGCAGGGGCATCGAGCACTGAAGCTTTCTTT. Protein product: CASSHPSAGASSTEAFF. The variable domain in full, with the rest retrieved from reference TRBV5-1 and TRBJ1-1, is KAGVTQTPRYLIKTRGQQVTLSCSPISGHRSVSWYQQTPGQGLQFLFEYFSETQRNKGNFPGRFSGRQFSNSRSEMNVSTLELGDSALYLCASSHPSAGASSTEAFFGQGTRLTVV.

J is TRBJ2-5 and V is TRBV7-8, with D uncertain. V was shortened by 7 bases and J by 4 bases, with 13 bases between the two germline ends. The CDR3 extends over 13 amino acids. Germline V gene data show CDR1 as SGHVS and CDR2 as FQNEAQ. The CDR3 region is CASTQRWGETQYF. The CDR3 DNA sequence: TGTGCCAGCACACAACGGTGGGGAGAGACCCAGTACTTC.

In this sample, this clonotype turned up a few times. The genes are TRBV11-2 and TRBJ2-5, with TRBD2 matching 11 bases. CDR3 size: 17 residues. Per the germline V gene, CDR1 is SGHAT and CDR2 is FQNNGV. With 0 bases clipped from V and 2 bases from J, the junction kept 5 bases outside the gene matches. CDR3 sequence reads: CASSLDQWTSGQETQYF. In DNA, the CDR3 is TGTGCCAGCAGCTTAGATCAGTGGACTAGCGGGCAAGAGACCCAGTACTTC.

CDR3 sequence reads: CASSLGGIGELFF. The CDR3 DNA reads as TGCGCCAGCAGCTTGGGAGGGATCGGGGAGCTGTTTTTT. This rearrangement joins TRBV5-1 to TRBJ2-2; a possible D gene is TRBD2 (5 bases). Germline lookup yields CDR1 SGHRS and CDR2 YFSETQ. The length of the CDR3 is 13 residues. V lost 0 bases and J lost 7, with 7 bases in between.

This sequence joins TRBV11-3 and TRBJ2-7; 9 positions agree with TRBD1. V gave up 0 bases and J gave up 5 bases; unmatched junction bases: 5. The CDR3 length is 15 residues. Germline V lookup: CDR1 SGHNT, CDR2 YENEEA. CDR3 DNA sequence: TGTGCCAGCAGCTTAGACTCAGGGACAGGGAACGAGCAGTACTTC. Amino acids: CASSLDSGTGNEQYF. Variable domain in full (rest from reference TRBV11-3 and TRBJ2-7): EAGVVQSPRYKIIEKKQPVAFWCNPISGHNTLYWYLQNLGQGPELLIRYENEEAVDDSQLPKDRFSAERLKGVDSTLKIQPAELGDSAVYLCASSLDSGTGNEQYFGPGTRLTVT.

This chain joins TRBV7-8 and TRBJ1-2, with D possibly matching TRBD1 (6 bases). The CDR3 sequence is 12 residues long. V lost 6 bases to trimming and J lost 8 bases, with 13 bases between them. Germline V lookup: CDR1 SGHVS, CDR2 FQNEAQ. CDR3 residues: CASSGGRAGYTF. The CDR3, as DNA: TGTGCCAGCAGTGGGGGCCGAGCGGGCTACACCTTC.

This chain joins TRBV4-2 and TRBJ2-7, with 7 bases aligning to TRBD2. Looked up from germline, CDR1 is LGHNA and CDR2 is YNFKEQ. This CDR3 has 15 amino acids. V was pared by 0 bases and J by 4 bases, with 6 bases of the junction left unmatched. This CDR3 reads CASSQDAAGPYEQYV. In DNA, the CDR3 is TGTGCCAGCAGCCAAGACGCAGCGGGGCCGTACGAGCAGTACGTC.

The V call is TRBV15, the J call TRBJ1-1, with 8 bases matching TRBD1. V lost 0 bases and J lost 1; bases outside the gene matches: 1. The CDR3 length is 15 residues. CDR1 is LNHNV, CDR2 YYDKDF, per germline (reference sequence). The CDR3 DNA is TGTGCCACCAGCAGAGATGGGACAGGGAACACTGAAGCTTTCTTT. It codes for CATSRDGTGNTEAFF.

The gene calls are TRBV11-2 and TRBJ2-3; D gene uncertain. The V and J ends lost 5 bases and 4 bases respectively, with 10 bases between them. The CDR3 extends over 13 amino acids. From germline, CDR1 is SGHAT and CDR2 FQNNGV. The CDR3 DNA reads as TGTGCCAGCAGCCTGATTGAGGCAGATACGCAGTATTTT. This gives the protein CASSLIEADTQYF.

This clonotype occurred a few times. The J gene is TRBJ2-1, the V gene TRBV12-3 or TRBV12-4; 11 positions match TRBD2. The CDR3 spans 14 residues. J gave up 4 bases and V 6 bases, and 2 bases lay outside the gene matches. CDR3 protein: CASRLAGGYNEQFF. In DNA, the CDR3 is TGTGCCAGCAGGCTAGCGGGGGGTTACAATGAGCAGTTCTTC.

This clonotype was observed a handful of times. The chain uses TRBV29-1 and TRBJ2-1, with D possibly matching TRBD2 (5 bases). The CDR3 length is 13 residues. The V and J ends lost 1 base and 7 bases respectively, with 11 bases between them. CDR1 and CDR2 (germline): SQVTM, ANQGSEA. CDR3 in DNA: TGCAGCGTTGAAGGGGCCGGGATGAATGAGCAGTTCTTC. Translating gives CSVEGAGMNEQFF.

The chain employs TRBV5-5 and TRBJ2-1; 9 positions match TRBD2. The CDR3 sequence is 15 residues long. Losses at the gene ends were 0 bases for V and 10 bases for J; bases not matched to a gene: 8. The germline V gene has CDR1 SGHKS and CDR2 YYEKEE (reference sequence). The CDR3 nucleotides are TGTGCCAGCAGCTTGGTATTGCGCGGGGGGGGCGAGCAGTTCTTC. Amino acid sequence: CASSLVLRGGGEQFF.

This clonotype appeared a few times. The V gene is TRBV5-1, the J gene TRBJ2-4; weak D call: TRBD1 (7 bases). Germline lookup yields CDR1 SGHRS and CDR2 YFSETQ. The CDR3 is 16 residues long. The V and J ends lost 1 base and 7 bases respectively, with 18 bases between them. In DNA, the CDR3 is TGCGCCAGCAGCTTGTACCACAGGGGTGGAGGGAACATTCAGTACTTC. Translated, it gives CASSLYHRGGGNIQYF. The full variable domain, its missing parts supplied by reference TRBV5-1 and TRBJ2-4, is KAGVTQTPRYLIKTRGQQVTLSCSPISGHRSVSWYQQTPGQGLQFLFEYFSETQRNKGNFPGRFSGRQFSNSRSEMNVSTLELGDSALYLCASSLYHRGGGNIQYFGAGTRLSVL.

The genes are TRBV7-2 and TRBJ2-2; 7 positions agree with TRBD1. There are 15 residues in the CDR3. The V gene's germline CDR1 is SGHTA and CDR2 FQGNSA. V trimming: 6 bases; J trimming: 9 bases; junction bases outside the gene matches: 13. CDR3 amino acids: CASRETGMGTRELFF. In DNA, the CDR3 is TGTGCCAGCAGGGAGACAGGGATGGGGACGCGGGAGCTGTTTTTT.

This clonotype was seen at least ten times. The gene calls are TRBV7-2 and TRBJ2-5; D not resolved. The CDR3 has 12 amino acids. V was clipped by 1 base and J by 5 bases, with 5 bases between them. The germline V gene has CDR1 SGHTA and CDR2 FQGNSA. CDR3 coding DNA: TGTGCCAGCAGCTTAGTCCGGGAGACCCAGTACTTC. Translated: CASSLVRETQYF.

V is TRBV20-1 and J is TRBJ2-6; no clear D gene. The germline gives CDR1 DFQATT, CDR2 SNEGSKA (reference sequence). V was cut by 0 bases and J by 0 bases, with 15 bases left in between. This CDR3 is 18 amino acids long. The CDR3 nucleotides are TGCAGTGCTAGAGACGTGGCGCGATCCAGCTCTGGGGCCAACGTCCTGACTTTC. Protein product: CSARDVARSSSGANVLTF.

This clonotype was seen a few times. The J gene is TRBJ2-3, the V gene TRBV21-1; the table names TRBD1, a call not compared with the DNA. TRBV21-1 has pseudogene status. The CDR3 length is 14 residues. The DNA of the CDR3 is TGTGCCAGCAAGCGCGGGACAGACACAGATACGCAGTATTTT. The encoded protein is CASKRGTDTDTQYF.

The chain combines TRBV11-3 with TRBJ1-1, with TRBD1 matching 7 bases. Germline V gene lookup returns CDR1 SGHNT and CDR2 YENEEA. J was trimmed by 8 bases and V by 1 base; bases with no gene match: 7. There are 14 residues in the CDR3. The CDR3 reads CASSLGQGLGEAFF. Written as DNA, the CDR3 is TGTGCCAGCAGCTTAGGACAGGGTTTGGGAGAAGCTTTCTTT.

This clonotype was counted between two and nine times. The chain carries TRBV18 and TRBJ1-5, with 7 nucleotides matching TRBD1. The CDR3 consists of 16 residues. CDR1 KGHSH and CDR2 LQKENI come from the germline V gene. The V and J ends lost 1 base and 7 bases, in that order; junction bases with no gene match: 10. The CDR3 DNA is TGTGCCAGCTCACCACTACGACAGGGAGTTACGCAGCCCCAGCATTTT. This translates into CASSPLRQGVTQPQHF.

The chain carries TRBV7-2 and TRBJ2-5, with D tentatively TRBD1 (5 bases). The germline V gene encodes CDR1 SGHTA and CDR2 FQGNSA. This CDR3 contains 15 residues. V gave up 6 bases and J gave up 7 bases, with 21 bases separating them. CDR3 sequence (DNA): TGTGCCAGCAGTACAGGCGGTGGGGCCGACGGGACCCAGTACTTC. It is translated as CASSTGGGADGTQYF.

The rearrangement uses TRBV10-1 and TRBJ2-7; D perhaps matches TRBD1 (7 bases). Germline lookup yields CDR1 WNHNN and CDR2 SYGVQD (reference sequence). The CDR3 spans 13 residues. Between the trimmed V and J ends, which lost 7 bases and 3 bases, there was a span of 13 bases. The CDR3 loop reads CASKAGQHYEQYV. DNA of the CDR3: TGCGCCAGCAAGGCGGGACAGCACTACGAGCAGTACGTC.

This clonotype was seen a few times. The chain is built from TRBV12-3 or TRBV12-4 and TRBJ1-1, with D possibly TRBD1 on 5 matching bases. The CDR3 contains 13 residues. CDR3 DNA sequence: TGTGCTCCCGCAGGGTACTCCCACACTGAAGCTTTCTTT. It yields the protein CAPAGYSHTEAFF.

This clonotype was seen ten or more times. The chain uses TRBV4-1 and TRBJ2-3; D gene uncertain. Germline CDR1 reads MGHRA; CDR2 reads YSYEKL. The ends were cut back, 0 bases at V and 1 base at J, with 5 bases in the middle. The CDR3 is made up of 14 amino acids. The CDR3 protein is CASSQETGTDTQYF. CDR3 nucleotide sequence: TGCGCCAGCAGCCAAGAAACGGGCACAGATACGCAGTATTTT.